This is a list of T cell receptor beta chains from one sample in a study of shared clonotypes between healthy human individuals. Produced via immunoSEQ multiplex PCR; TCRdb's table is partial and in-frame only. The sample consists of roughly 2.6 million clones, approximately 92% of them appearing once. The sequencing input was naive CD4+ T cells sorted from blood. The receptors were sampled from a man younger than 35 in good health. Each CDR3 is given with its conserved first and last residue. D genes are given only for firm matches. Rows give clone size only sometimes, using once, few, many, or a class for an expanded clone.

j_gene | d_gene | v_gene | abundance | CDR3nt | CDR3aa
TRBJ2-3 | TRBD2 | TRBV29-1 | . | TGCAGCGTAGAAAGCGGGACGACAGATACGCAGTATTTT | CSVESGTTDTQYF
TRBJ1-4 | TRBD1 | TRBV30 | . | TGTGCCTTAGAGACAGGGTATGAAAAACTGTTTTTT | CALETGYEKLFF
TRBJ2-1 | TRBD2 | TRBV19 | . | TGTGCCAGTTCGACTAGCGGGTCCTACAATGAGCAGTTCTTC | CASSTSGSYNEQFF
TRBJ1-5 | TRBD1 | TRBV19 | . | TGTGCCAGTAGTATCGACAGGGGACAGCCCCAGCATTTT | CASSIDRGQPQHF
TRBJ2-6 | . | TRBV28 | . | TGTGCCAGCGGCAGGGGTGCGTCTGGGGCCAACGTCCTGACTTTC | CASGRGASGANVLTF
TRBJ1-4 | . | TRBV6-6 | . | TGTGCCAGCAGTTACTCCAGGGCTAATGAAAAACTGTTTTTT | CASSYSRANEKLFF
TRBJ1-2 | . | TRBV9 | . | TGTGCCAGCACACAAACGGACAGAAACTATGGCTACACCTTC | CASTQTDRNYGYTF
TRBJ1-5 | . | TRBV19 | . | TGTGCCAGTAGTCTTGAGGGGGGACCGGCGGATCAGCCCCAGCATTTT | CASSLEGGPADQPQHF
TRBJ2-5 | . | TRBV4-2 | once | TGTGCCAGCAGCCAAGGCTCGCAAGAGACCCAGTACTTC | CASSQGSQETQYF
TRBJ1-1 | TRBD1 | TRBV30 | few | TGTGCCTGGATGGGACAGCTTAAGAACACTGAAGCTTTCTTT | CAWMGQLKNTEAFF
TRBJ1-2 | TRBD1 | TRBV10-1 | . | TGCGCCAGCAGCCCCGACAGGGGAAACTATGGCTACACCTTC | CASSPDRGNYGYTF
TRBJ1-5 | . | TRBV4-1 | . | TGCGCCAGCAGCCAAGCGTTTGGGGACGTACGGCCCCAGCATTTT | CASSQAFGDVRPQHF
TRBJ1-3 | TRBD1 | TRBV5-8 | . | TGTGCCAGCAGTGCTGGACAGGGACAAACTGGAAACACCATATATTTT | CASSAGQGQTGNTIYF
TRBJ2-7 | . | TRBV5-4 | . | TGTGCCAGCAGCTTGGGCGCCGGGACGGTCTCCTACGAGCAGTACTTC | CASSLGAGTVSYEQYF
TRBJ2-6 | . | TRBV2 | . | TGTGCCAGTGGCGGGGCCCTCGGGGGGGCCAACGTCCTGACTTTC | CASGGALGGANVLTF
TRBJ2-1 | . | TRBV6-6 | . | TGTGCCAGCAGTGGACGCCCGGGCGATGAGCAGTTCTTC | CASSGRPGDEQFF
TRBJ1-5 | . | TRBV18 | . | TGTGCCAGCTCACCTGACAGGTCCCATCAGCCCCAGCATTTT | CASSPDRSHQPQHF
TRBJ1-4 | . | TRBV6-1 | . | TGTGCCAGCACCCGGACACGAACTAATGAAAAACTGTTTTTT | CASTRTRTNEKLFF
TRBJ2-2 | . | TRBV27 | . | TGTGCCAGCAGAAAGATTCCCACCGGGGAGCTGTTTTTT | CASRKIPTGELFF
TRBJ2-3 | . | TRBV5-1 | . | TGCGCCAGCAGCTTGGGACATTCAGCAGATACGCAGTATTTT | CASSLGHSADTQYF
TRBJ2-7 | . | TRBV7-8 | . | TGTGCCAGCAGCATCCGACAGGTCGCCACCTACGAGCAGTACTTC | CASSIRQVATYEQYF
TRBJ1-5 | TRBD1 | TRBV19 | . | TGTGCCAGTAGTCCCCATGGGGACAGGGGAGAGGGACAGCCCCAGCATTTT | CASSPHGDRGEGQPQHF
TRBJ2-5 | . | TRBV7-6 | . | TGTGCCAGCAGCTACCGACAGGATTACCAAGAGACCCAGTACTTC | CASSYRQDYQETQYF
TRBJ2-2 | . | TRBV2 | . | TGTGCCAGCAGCCGACGTGATCCCCGGAACACCGGGGAGCTGTTTTTT | CASSRRDPRNTGELFF
TRBJ1-2 | . | TRBV5-1 | . | TGCGCCAGCAGCTTAGAGACACCACGCTATGGCTACACCTTC | CASSLETPRYGYTF
TRBJ2-7 | TRBD1 | TRBV5-1 | . | TGCGCCAGCAGCGTACAGGGGGGTCCCATCTACGAGCAGTACTTC | CASSVQGGPIYEQYF
TRBJ2-5 | . | TRBV5-4 | once | TGTGCCAGCAGCCCCGTGACAGTGGGGCAAGAGACCCAGTACTTC | CASSPVTVGQETQYF
TRBJ2-7 | . | TRBV18 | . | TGTGCCAGCTCCACGGGAGTCTCCTACGAGCAGTACTTC | CASSTGVSYEQYF
TRBJ1-2 | . | TRBV6-6 | . | TGTGCCAGTCGTTCAGGGTTGGTGGATGGCTACACCTTC | CASRSGLVDGYTF
TRBJ2-3 | TRBD2 | TRBV7-2 | . | TGTGCCAGCACCGAGGAAGGACTAGCGGTGGATACGCAGTATTTT | CASTEEGLAVDTQYF
TRBJ1-1 | TRBD1 | TRBV14 | . | TGTGCCAGCAGCCCGGGACAGGGACGGAGGGCTTTCTTT | CASSPGQGRRAFF
TRBJ2-7 | . | TRBV5-5 | . | TGTGCCAGCAGCTTGGAGCTGCAATCCTACGAGCAGTACTTC | CASSLELQSYEQYF